The 32 T cell receptor beta chains below all came from one sample that was sequenced in a study of response to subunit inactivated influenza vaccine. TCRdb reprocessed the RT-PCR reads with MiXCR, giving one entry per CDR3 protein. The profile shows about 520,000 distinct CDR3 sequences, around 7.9% of them singletons. The source material was PBMCs from blood, sampled 23 months after vaccination. These receptors were collected from a man in his fifties or sixties who received an inactivated influenza vaccine.

This clonotype was counted ten times or more. The chain couples TRBV12-3 or TRBV12-4 to TRBJ1-1; D is ambiguous. There are 14 residues in the CDR3. V was clipped by 5 bases and J by 0 bases, with 10 bases between them. The chain's CDR3 is CASSSFSMNTEAFF. DNA of the CDR3: TGTGCCAGCAGTAGTTTTTCGATGAACACTGAAGCTTTCTTT.

This clonotype was seen a few times. V gene TRBV5-1 combines with J gene TRBJ2-7; possibly TRBD1 for D (5 bases). The CDR3 is made up of 14 amino acids. The V end was cut by 3 bases, the J end by 1 base, with 11 bases between. Germline CDR1 SGHRS, CDR2 YFSETQ. The DNA of the CDR3 is TGCGCCAGCAGCTCCGGCAGGGTTTCCTACGAGCAGTACTTC. It translates to CASSSGRVSYEQYF.

The chain joins TRBV20-1 to TRBJ2-7; D gene uncertain. Germline CDR1 DFQATT, CDR2 SNEGSKA (reference sequence). This CDR3 has 11 residues. Between the trimmed V and J ends, which lost 3 bases and 3 bases, there was a span of 6 bases. For the CDR3, the DNA is TGCAGTGCTAGTTGGCACTACGAGCAGTACTTC. Translation: CSASWHYEQYF.

The chain is built from TRBV5-5 and TRBJ1-4; 9 bases are shared with TRBD1. The CDR3 covers 18 residues. V shed 4 bases and J 7 bases; nucleotides not matched to a gene: 17. Per the germline V gene, CDR1 is SGHKS and CDR2 is YYEKEE (reference sequence). CDR3 sequence reads: CASSVYRGRGAGSEKLFF. CDR3 nucleotides: TGTGCCAGCAGCGTATACAGGGGGCGCGGGGCGGGTAGTGAAAAACTGTTTTTT.

The chain couples TRBV28 to TRBJ2-7, with TRBD2 as a possible D gene (7 bases). Germline V gene sequence: CDR1 MDHEN, CDR2 SYDVKM. Trimming shortened V by 5 bases and J by 0 bases, and 14 bases separated the two germline ends. This CDR3 region has 15 residues. CDR3 DNA sequence: TGTGCCAGCAGTGCGGGGGCCAAAAACTCCTACGAGCAGTACTTC. Its translation is CASSAGAKNSYEQYF.

This chain connects TRBV11-1 to TRBJ1-2; TRBD1 agrees at 7 bases. Germline V gene sequence: CDR1 SGHAT, CDR2 FQDESV (reference sequence). The J segment lost 2 bases and the V segment lost 4 bases, leaving 16 bases of the junction unmatched. The CDR3 is 18 amino acids. The DNA of the CDR3 is TGTGCCAGCAGCTCCCCTTATGGGGACAGACTACTGAACTATGGCTACACCTTC. Translation gives CASSSPYGDRLLNYGYTF. Full variable domain (remainder filled in from reference TRBV11-1 and TRBJ1-2): EAEVAQSPRYKITEKSQAVAFWCDPISGHATLYWYRQILGQGPELLVQFQDESVVDDSQLPKDRFSAERLKGVDSTLKIQPAELGDSAMYLCASSSPYGDRLLNYGYTFGSGTRLTVV.

In nucleotides, the CDR3 is TGTGCCAGCAGCTTAGCGAGGTCCAGGGGAGGAAGAAACAATGAGCAGTTCTTC. Protein: CASSLARSRGGRNNEQFF. This chain connects TRBV11-1 to TRBJ2-1; D possibly matches TRBD1 or TRBD2 (6 bases each). The CDR3 is 18 amino acids. V was cut by 0 bases and J by 5 bases, with 20 bases left in between. Germline lookup yields CDR1 SGHAT and CDR2 FQDESV (reference sequence).

This clonotype was seen repeatedly, ten times or more. The chain employs TRBV4-1 and TRBJ1-4; no firm D call. The CDR3 runs 14 residues. Between the trimmed V and J ends, which lost 4 bases and 4 bases, there was a span of 10 bases. Germline values: CDR1 MGHRA, CDR2 YSYEKL. The chain's CDR3 is CASSLGLLNEKLFF. The DNA for the CDR3 is TGCGCCAGCAGCCTTGGCCTCCTTAATGAAAAACTGTTTTTT.

This clonotype was seen only a few times. The V gene is TRBV12-3 or TRBV12-4, the J gene TRBJ2-1; 9 bases match TRBD1. The CDR3 has 15 amino acids. V lost 3 bases, J lost 6 bases, and 6 bases stayed unmatched. The CDR3 coding sequence is TGTGCCAGCAGTTTTGGGGACAGGGACATCAATGAGCAGTTCTTC. Residues: CASSFGDRDINEQFF.

The chain couples TRBV20-1 to TRBJ2-6; D is undetermined. The V and J ends lost 5 bases and 1 base respectively, with 12 bases between them. Germline V gene lookup returns CDR1 DFQATT and CDR2 SNEGSKA (reference sequence). There are 15 residues in the CDR3. The CDR3 region has the DNA TGCAGTGCTCCTCCGGCCGTGTCTGGGGCCAACGTCCTGACTTTC. Translating it yields CSAPPAVSGANVLTF.

V is TRBV25-1 and J is TRBJ2-2; D is undetermined. Trimming took 4 bases from V and 2 from J, leaving 11 bases between them. The CDR3 contains 15 residues. Germline V CDR1 and CDR2: MGHDK, SYGVNS. The CDR3 DNA reads as TGTGCCAGCAGTGTTCAGGCGCTAAACACCGGGGAGCTGTTTTTT. This translates into CASSVQALNTGELFF.

This clonotype turned up a few times. V is TRBV6-5 and J is TRBJ1-5, with D uncertain. Deletions cut 4 bases from V and 5 bases from J, with 12 bases between. The CDR3 is 14 residues long. The V gene's germline CDR1 is MNHEY and CDR2 SVGAGI. CDR3 protein: CASSWRGRDQPQHF. As DNA, the CDR3 is TGTGCCAGCAGTTGGCGGGGAAGGGATCAGCCCCAGCATTTT.

This clonotype was seen many times. The J gene is TRBJ2-1, the V gene TRBV23-1; D call uncertain. TRBV23-1 is annotated as an ORF whose role is uncertain. The germline V and J ends were trimmed by 6 bases and 5 bases, with 8 bases remaining between them. CDR3 length: 12 residues. The CDR3 nucleotides read TGCGCCAGCAGCGAAATCCACAATGAGCAGTTCTTC. Translating it yields CASSEIHNEQFF.

There are a few counts of this clonotype. The chain carries TRBV29-1 and TRBJ2-5, with TRBD1 matching 7 bases. Germline V gene sequence: CDR1 SQVTM, CDR2 ANQGSEA. V lost 1 base to trimming and J lost 5 bases; unmatched junction nucleotides: 7. The CDR3 extends over 14 amino acids. CDR3 bases: TGCAGCGTTGAAGGAGGGGGCGTCGGGGAGACCCAGTACTTC. Protein sequence: CSVEGGGVGETQYF.

This chain uses TRBV20-1 with TRBJ2-1; 14 bases are shared with TRBD2. The germline gives CDR1 DFQATT, CDR2 SNEGSKA (reference sequence). CDR3 length: 16 residues. The V segment lost 3 bases and the J segment 5 bases; nucleotides outside the gene matches: 6. The CDR3 DNA reads TGCAGTGCTAGCGGGACTAGCGGGAGCACCCACAATGAGCAGTTCTTC. This codes for CSASGTSGSTHNEQFF.

This clonotype was seen many times. The chain carries TRBV3-1 and TRBJ2-7; tentatively, D is TRBD1 (6 bases). The V gene's germline CDR1 is LGHDT and CDR2 YNNKEL (reference sequence). The CDR3 spans 13 residues. Deletions cut 6 bases from V and 5 bases from J, with 14 bases between. The CDR3 region has the DNA TGTGCCAGCAGTCCAGGGGTGAACAACGAGCAGTACTTC. This translates into CASSPGVNNEQYF.

This clonotype has just a few counts. This chain uses TRBV20-1 with TRBJ2-3; the D is unclear. The germline V gene has CDR1 DFQATT and CDR2 SNEGSKA (reference sequence). Trimming removed 3 bases from V and 5 bases from J, with 6 bases in between. The CDR3 consists of 11 residues. The chain's CDR3 is CSASMVDTQYF. The CDR3, as DNA: TGCAGTGCTAGTATGGTAGATACGCAGTATTTT.

The CDR3 sequence is CASSHRLAGVQETQYF. In nucleotides, the CDR3 is TGTGCCAGCAGCCATAGACTAGCGGGAGTACAAGAGACCCAGTACTTC. The chain recombines TRBV11-2 with TRBJ2-5; 12 positions match TRBD2. Germline V gene data show CDR1 as SGHAT and CDR2 as FQNNGV. CDR3 length: 16 amino acids. V lost 5 bases to trimming and J lost 2 bases; unmatched junction nucleotides: 6.

The chain employs TRBV15 and TRBJ1-6; a weak D match, TRBD1 (5 bases). CDR3 length equals 13 residues. V was pared by 5 bases and J by 10 bases, with 12 bases between. From germline, CDR1 is LNHNV and CDR2 YYDKDF (reference sequence). The CDR3 DNA is TGTGCCACCAGCGGACAAAGAAGGTCACCCCTCCACTTT. Protein: CATSGQRRSPLHF. Complete variable domain (other parts from reference TRBV15 and TRBJ1-6): DAMVIQNPRYQVTQFGKPVTLSCSQTLNHNVMYWYQQKSSQAPKLLFHYYDKDFNNEADTPDNFQSRRPNTSFCFLDIRSPGLGDTAMYLCATSGQRRSPLHFGNGTRLTVT.

A few counts support this clonotype. The chain links TRBV29-1 to TRBJ2-7, with a possible D match to TRBD1 (5 bases). The ends were cut back, 0 bases at V and 7 bases at J, with 13 bases in the middle. This CDR3 contains 13 residues. The germline gives CDR1 SQVTM, CDR2 ANQGSEA. CDR3 region: CSVEEGVGWEQYF. The CDR3 DNA follows: TGCAGCGTTGAAGAAGGGGTGGGGTGGGAGCAGTACTTC.

Ten or more counts support this clonotype. This chain connects TRBV20-1 to TRBJ2-3, with D tentatively TRBD2 (5 bases). The germline gives CDR1 DFQATT, CDR2 SNEGSKA (reference sequence). The CDR3 runs 14 residues. V was shortened by 5 bases and J by 0 bases, with 12 bases between the two germline ends. The CDR3 reads CSADGLGSTDTQYF. CDR3 DNA: TGCAGTGCTGACGGACTGGGGAGCACAGATACGCAGTATTTT.

The rearrangement joins TRBV7-8 to TRBJ1-6, with D uncertain. Trimming cost V 5 bases and J 7 bases, with 15 bases left between them. Germline values: CDR1 SGHVS, CDR2 FQNEAQ. The CDR3 length is 15 residues. CDR3 sequence: CASSQLSGGNSPLHF. The CDR3 DNA follows: TGTGCCAGCAGCCAACTTAGTGGAGGAAATTCACCCCTCCACTTT.

This clonotype was detected only a few times. The rearrangement links TRBV4-1 to TRBJ1-5; TRBD1 matches at 8 bases. The V and J ends lost 4 bases and 4 bases, in that order; junction bases with no gene match: 9. Germline V gene sequence: CDR1 MGHRA, CDR2 YSYEKL. This CDR3 contains 16 residues. CDR3 residues: CASSLGLGQGNQPQHF. The CDR3 DNA is TGCGCCAGCAGCCTAGGACTAGGACAGGGTAATCAGCCCCAGCATTTT.

This clonotype has just a few counts. V usage is TRBV12-3 or TRBV12-4 and J usage is TRBJ2-1; the D is unclear. The CDR3 loop spans 14 amino acids. V lost 3 bases and J lost 9, with 15 bases in between. CDR3 sequence reads: CASSLVGPRAEQFF. CDR3 DNA: TGTGCCAGCAGTTTGGTAGGGCCTAGAGCTGAGCAGTTCTTC.

This clonotype came up many times. V usage is TRBV29-1 and J usage is TRBJ1-4; D may be TRBD1 (5 bases). V was clipped by 7 bases and J by 0 bases, with 12 bases between them. Germline CDR1 is SQVTM and CDR2 is ANQGSEA. This CDR3 comprises 14 residues. CDR3 nucleotides: TGCAGCGCCATGGGGGATGCAACTAATGAAAAACTGTTTTTT. It specifies CSAMGDATNEKLFF.

This clonotype was detected a few times. This chain connects TRBV7-2 to TRBJ2-7, with 9 positions matching TRBD1. Germline loops: CDR1 SGHTA, CDR2 FQGNSA. The CDR3 has 14 amino acids. Unmatched junction bases numbered 3, after V lost 3 bases and J lost 3 bases. DNA of the CDR3: TGTGCCAGCAGCTTCACGGGACAGGGCTACGAGCAGTACTTC. It specifies CASSFTGQGYEQYF.

This clonotype was detected ten times or more. The chain joins TRBV12-3 or TRBV12-4 to TRBJ2-3; a weak D match, TRBD2 (6 bases). The length of the CDR3 is 13 residues. Trimming cost V 4 bases and J 4 bases, with 9 bases left between them. The CDR3 sequence: CASSSGVPDTQYF. The CDR3 nucleotides read TGTGCCAGCAGTTCGGGGGTGCCAGATACGCAGTATTTT.

This clonotype was observed at least ten times. This chain connects TRBV4-3 to TRBJ2-7; 8 nucleotides line up with TRBD2. The germline V gene encodes CDR1 LGHNA and CDR2 YSLEER. J lost 6 bases, V lost 4 bases, and 14 bases had no gene match. This CDR3 has 16 residues. CDR3 coding DNA: TGCGCCAGCAGCCGGAGGGGGAGCGGGAGCCTTCTCGAGCAGTACTTC. Translation gives CASSRRGSGSLLEQYF.

This chain joins TRBV9 and TRBJ1-1; maybe TRBD1 (5 bases). This CDR3 is 15 amino acids long. V was shortened by 4 bases and J by 5 bases, with 18 bases between the two germline ends. The germline V gene encodes CDR1 SGDLS and CDR2 YYNGEE. DNA for the CDR3: TGTGCCAGCAGCCTCCGTTCAGGGCAGGAAACTGAAGCTTTCTTT. This gives the protein CASSLRSGQETEAFF.

CDR3 sequence: CASSLLTGPTGELFF. The CDR3, as DNA: TGTGCCAGCAGCCTGTTGACAGGTCCCACCGGGGAGCTGTTTTTT. This chain connects TRBV7-2 to TRBJ2-2; D possibly corresponds to TRBD1 (6 bases). The CDR3 runs to 15 residues. Germline lookup yields CDR1 SGHTA and CDR2 FQGNSA. V lost 5 bases to trimming and J lost 4 bases, with 14 bases between them.

CDR3 sequence: CASSLAELGGRETQYF. CDR3 sequence (DNA): TGTGCCAGCAGCTTAGCGGAGTTGGGGGGGCGAGAGACCCAGTACTTC. This chain joins TRBV7-2 and TRBJ2-5, with D possibly being TRBD2 (7 bases). Trimming left V 0 bases short and J 4 bases short, with 15 bases between. This CDR3 is 16 amino acids long. Germline values: CDR1 SGHTA, CDR2 FQGNSA. Using reference TRBV7-2 and TRBJ2-5 for the parts outside the CDR3, the full variable domain is GAGVSQSPSNKVTEKGKDVELRCDPISGHTALYWYRQSLGQGLEFLIYFQGNSAPDKSGLPSDRFSAERTGGSVSTLTIQRTQQEDSAVYLCASSLAELGGRETQYFGPGTRLLVL.

This chain joins TRBV11-2 and TRBJ2-3; a possible D gene is TRBD1 (6 bases). There are 14 residues in the CDR3. Deletions cut 4 bases from V and 2 bases from J, with 10 bases between. The germline V gene has CDR1 SGHAT and CDR2 FQNNGV. Written as DNA, the CDR3 is TGTGCCAGCAGCTCAGGACAGTACACAGATACGCAGTATTTT. This codes for CASSSGQYTDTQYF. Full variable domain (remainder filled in from reference TRBV11-2 and TRBJ2-3): EAGVAQSPRYKIIEKRQSVAFWCNPISGHATLYWYQQILGQGPKLLIQFQNNGVVDDSQLPKDRFSAERLKGVDSTLKIQPAKLEDSAVYLCASSSGQYTDTQYFGPGTRLTVL.